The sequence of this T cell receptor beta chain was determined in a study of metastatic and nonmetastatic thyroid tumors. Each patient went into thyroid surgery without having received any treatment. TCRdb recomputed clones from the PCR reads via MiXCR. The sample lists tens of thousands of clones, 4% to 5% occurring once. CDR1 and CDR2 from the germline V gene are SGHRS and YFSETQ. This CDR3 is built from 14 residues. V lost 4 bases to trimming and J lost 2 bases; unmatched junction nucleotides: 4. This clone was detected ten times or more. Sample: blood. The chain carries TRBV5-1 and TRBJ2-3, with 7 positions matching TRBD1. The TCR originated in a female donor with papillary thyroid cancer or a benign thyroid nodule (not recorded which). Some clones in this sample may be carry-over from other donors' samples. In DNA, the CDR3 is TGCGCCAGCAGCCCAGGACAGGACACAGATACGCAGTATTTT. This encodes CASSPGQDTDTQYF.